Listed here are 14 T cell receptor beta chains from one sample, sequenced in a study of blood T cell repertoires in COVID-19. The data were produced by immunoSEQ multiplex PCR, yet TCRdb's version contains in-frame clones alone and is incomplete. The top ten hold 9.7% of the sample, which has some 25,000 clones, about nine tenths seen once. Sequences were obtained from peripheral blood. The receptor set was obtained from a man between 65 and 85 years old with acute or convalescent COVID-19.

As for this clone: One end of the junction fails to match germline, which may point to a read error. This rearrangement joins TRBV6-5 to TRBJ1-3, with D tentatively TRBD1 (6 bases). CDR1 is MNHEY and CDR2 is SVGAGI in the germline V gene. This CDR3 comprises 12 residues. CDR3: CASGNQQGGSVF. The CDR3 coding sequence is TGTGCCAGCGGAAACCAACAGGGCGGGTCGGTTTTT.

V is TRBV29-1 and J is TRBJ2-3; the match to TRBD1 covers 10 bases. The CDR3 loop spans 15 amino acids. Germline V lookup: CDR1 SQVTM, CDR2 ANQGSEA. V lost 4 bases to trimming and J lost 1 base; unmatched junction nucleotides: 5. The CDR3 sequence is CSVASGTGGTDTQYF. CDR3 nucleotide sequence: TGCAGCGTTGCCTCCGGGACAGGGGGCACAGATACGCAGTATTTT.

This sequence joins TRBV11-2 and TRBJ2-3, with D maybe TRBD2 (7 bases). Per the germline V gene, CDR1 is SGHAT and CDR2 is FQNNGV. The CDR3 has 16 residues. V lost 3 bases, J lost 4 bases, and 17 bases lay in between. The CDR3 is CASSFLPRGAADTQYF. In DNA form, the CDR3 reads TGTGCCAGCAGCTTCCTCCCACGGGGGGCGGCAGATACGCAGTATTTT.

This sequence joins TRBV9 and TRBJ1-4, with 8 nucleotides matching TRBD1. The CDR3 loop spans 15 amino acids. V lost 0 bases and J lost 5; bases outside the gene matches: 3. Germline CDR1 reads SGDLS; CDR2 reads YYNGEE. CDR3 sequence reads: CASSVGGQANEKLFF. DNA of the CDR3: TGTGCCAGCAGCGTAGGGGGACAGGCCAATGAAAAACTGTTTTTT.

This chain connects TRBV5-4 to TRBJ1-5; D gene unclear. V lost 0 bases and J 4 bases, leaving 5 bases between the germline ends. The germline gives CDR1 SGHNT, CDR2 YYREEE (reference sequence). The CDR3 contains 13 residues. The CDR3 loop is CASSLDGNQPQHF. The CDR3 DNA follows: TGTGCCAGCAGCTTGGACGGGAATCAGCCCCAGCATTTT.

The gene calls are TRBV6-5 and TRBJ1-2; D is uncertain. Germline lookup yields CDR1 MNHEY and CDR2 SVGAGI. This CDR3 has 14 amino acids. Trimming pared 7 bases from V and 0 bases from J, leaving 12 bases between. The CDR3 loop is CASTRDRANYGYTF. CDR3 nucleotides: TGTGCCAGCACCAGAGACCGGGCTAACTATGGCTACACCTTC.

The chain employs TRBV21-1 and TRBJ2-7; TRBD1 reflects the table's D call only, with no check against the DNA. TRBV21-1 is termed a pseudogene. CDR3 length equals 14 residues. CDR3 sequence (DNA): TGTTCAAACGTAGGGGGTACGCGGAACTACGAGCAGTACTTC. This encodes CSNVGGTRNYEQYF.

This chain links TRBV28 with TRBJ1-2; D not certain. Germline CDR1 is MDHEN and CDR2 is SYDVKM. V lost 3 bases to trimming and J lost 2 bases, with 16 bases between them. The CDR3 is 16 amino acids. The CDR3 sequence: CASSFYMRGFNYGYTF. The CDR3 nucleotides read TGTGCCAGCAGTTTTTATATGCGAGGGTTCAACTATGGCTACACCTTC.

The rearrangement links TRBV6-1 to TRBJ1-1; the match to TRBD1 covers 8 bases. Per germline, CDR1 MNHNS and CDR2 SASEGT. The J segment lost 1 base and the V segment lost 1 base, leaving 5 bases of the junction unmatched. The CDR3 runs to 16 residues. The CDR3 DNA follows: TGTGCCAGCAGTGAAGTACCGGGACAGGCGAACACTGAAGCTTTCTTT. As protein: CASSEVPGQANTEAFF.

This sequence joins TRBV28 and TRBJ2-7; D might be TRBD1 (5 bases). The length of the CDR3 is 14 residues. Per the germline V gene, CDR1 is MDHEN and CDR2 is SYDVKM. The germline V and J ends were trimmed by 2 bases and 6 bases, with 14 bases remaining between them. CDR3 nucleotides: TGTGCCAGCAGTTTAAGGGGCCCCCGAGGCGAGCAGTACTTC. This gives the protein CASSLRGPRGEQYF.

The V gene is TRBV5-1, the J gene TRBJ1-1; TRBD1 aligns across 8 bases. The CDR3 is made up of 16 amino acids. Germline V gives CDR1 SGHRS, CDR2 YFSETQ. The V segment lost 4 bases and the J segment 4 bases; nucleotides outside the gene matches: 12. The CDR3: CASSPLLVTGATEAFF. In nucleotides, the CDR3 is TGCGCCAGCAGCCCCCTATTGGTGACAGGGGCCACTGAAGCTTTCTTT.

This chain links TRBV19 with TRBJ2-2; a weak D match, TRBD2 (6 bases). Germline V gene lookup returns CDR1 LNHDA and CDR2 SQIVND (reference sequence). Trimming took off 5 bases at V and 7 bases at J, with 20 bases between the two ends. CDR3 length: 16 amino acids. The CDR3 nucleotides read TGTGCCAGTAGTCGAGACCGGGACGGGGGACGCGGGGAGCTGTTTTTT. Protein sequence: CASSRDRDGGRGELFF. Based on the CDR3 plus reference TRBV19 and TRBJ2-2, the full variable domain is DGGITQSPKYLFRKEGQNVTLSCEQNLNHDAMYWYRQDPGQGLRLIYYSQIVNDFQKGDIAEGYSVSREKKESFPLTVTSAQKNPTAFYLCASSRDRDGGRGELFFGEGSRLTVL.

The rearrangement joins TRBV19 to TRBJ1-1; possible D gene TRBD1, 5 bases. Germline V gives CDR1 LNHDA, CDR2 SQIVND (reference sequence). This CDR3 region has 14 residues. The germline V and J ends were trimmed by 6 bases and 3 bases, with 14 bases remaining between them. The CDR3 nucleotides read TGTGCCAGTAGCCCTCGGGCGGGGGACACTGAAGCTTTCTTT. Its protein is CASSPRAGDTEAFF.

The chain has TRBV10-3 and TRBJ1-3; 11 nucleotides line up with TRBD1. With 8 bases clipped from V and 4 bases from J, the junction kept 1 base outside the gene matches. The CDR3 has 13 residues. CDR1 is ENHRY, CDR2 SYGVKD, per germline. CDR3 sequence (DNA): TGTGCCATCGGACAGGGGGCCGGAAACACCATATATTTT. Its protein product is CAIGQGAGNTIYF.